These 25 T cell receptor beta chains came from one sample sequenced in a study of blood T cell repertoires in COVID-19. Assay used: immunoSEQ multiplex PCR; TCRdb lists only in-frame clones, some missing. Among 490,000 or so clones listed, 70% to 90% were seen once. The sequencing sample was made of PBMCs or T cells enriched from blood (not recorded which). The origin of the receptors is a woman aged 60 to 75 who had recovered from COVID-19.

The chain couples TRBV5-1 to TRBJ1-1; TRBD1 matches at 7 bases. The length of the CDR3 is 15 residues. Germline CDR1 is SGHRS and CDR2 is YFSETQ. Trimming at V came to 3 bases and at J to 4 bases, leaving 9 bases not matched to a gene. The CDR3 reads CASSSFTGTATEAFF. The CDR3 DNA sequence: TGCGCCAGCAGCTCATTTACCGGGACAGCCACTGAAGCTTTCTTT.

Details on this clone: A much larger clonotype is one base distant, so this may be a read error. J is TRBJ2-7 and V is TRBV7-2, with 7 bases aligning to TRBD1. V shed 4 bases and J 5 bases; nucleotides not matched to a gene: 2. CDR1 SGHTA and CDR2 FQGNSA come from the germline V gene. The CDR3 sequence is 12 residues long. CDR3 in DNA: TGTGCCAGCAGCTCGACAGGGAACGAGCAGTACTTC. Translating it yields CASSSTGNEQYF. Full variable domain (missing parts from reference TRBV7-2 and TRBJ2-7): GAGVSQSPSNKVTEKGKDVELRCDPISGHTALYWYRQSLGQGLEFLIYFQGNSAPDKSGLPSDRFSAERTGGSVSTLTIQRTQQEDSAVYLCASSSTGNEQYFGPGTRLTVT.

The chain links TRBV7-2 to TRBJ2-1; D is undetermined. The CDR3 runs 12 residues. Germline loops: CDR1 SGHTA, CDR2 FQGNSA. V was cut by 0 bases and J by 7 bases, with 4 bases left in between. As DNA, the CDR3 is TGTGCCAGCAGCTTAGCAGCGAATGAGCAGTTCTTC. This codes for CASSLAANEQFF.

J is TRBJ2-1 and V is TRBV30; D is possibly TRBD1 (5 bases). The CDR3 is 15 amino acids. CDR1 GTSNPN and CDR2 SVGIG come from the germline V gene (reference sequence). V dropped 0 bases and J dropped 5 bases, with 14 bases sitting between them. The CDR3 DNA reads TGTGCCTGGAGTGTACTCGGACAAGGCGACAATGAGCAGTTCTTC. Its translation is CAWSVLGQGDNEQFF.

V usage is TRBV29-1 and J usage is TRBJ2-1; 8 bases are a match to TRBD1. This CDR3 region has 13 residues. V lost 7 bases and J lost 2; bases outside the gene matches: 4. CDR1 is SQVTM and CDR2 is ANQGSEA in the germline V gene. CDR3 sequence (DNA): TGCAGCGCTCGGACAGGGACCTACAATGAGCAGTTCTTC. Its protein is CSARTGTYNEQFF.

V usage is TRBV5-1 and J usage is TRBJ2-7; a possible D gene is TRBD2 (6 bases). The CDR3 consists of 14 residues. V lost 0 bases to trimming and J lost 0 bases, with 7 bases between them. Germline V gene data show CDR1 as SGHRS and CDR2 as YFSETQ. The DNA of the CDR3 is TGCGCCAGCAGCTTGGTGGGGGGCTCCTACGAGCAGTACGTC. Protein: CASSLVGGSYEQYV.

The CDR3 nucleotides read TGTGCCAGCTCACCAGAGGGAGGGCCGGCCGATGGCTACACCTTC. Translation: CASSPEGGPADGYTF. This chain links TRBV18 with TRBJ1-2; D ambiguous. Germline lookup yields CDR1 KGHSH and CDR2 LQKENI. The CDR3 consists of 15 residues. Trimming left V 2 bases short and J 6 bases short, with 16 bases between.

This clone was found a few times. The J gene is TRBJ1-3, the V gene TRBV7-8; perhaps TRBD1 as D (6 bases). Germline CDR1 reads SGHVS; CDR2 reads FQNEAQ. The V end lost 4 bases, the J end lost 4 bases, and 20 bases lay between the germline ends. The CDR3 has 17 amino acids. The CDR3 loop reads CASSSLRGGITGNTIYF. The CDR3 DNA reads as TGTGCCAGCAGCTCACTTCGGGGGGGCATTACAGGAAACACCATATATTTT.

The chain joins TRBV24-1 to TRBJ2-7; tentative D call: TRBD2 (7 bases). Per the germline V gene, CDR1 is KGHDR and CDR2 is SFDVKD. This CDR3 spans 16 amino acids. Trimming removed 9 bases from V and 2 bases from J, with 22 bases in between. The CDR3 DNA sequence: TGTGCCACCGCGAGCTCCTCAGGGGAGGGGACCTACGAGCAGTACTTC. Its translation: CATASSSGEGTYEQYF.

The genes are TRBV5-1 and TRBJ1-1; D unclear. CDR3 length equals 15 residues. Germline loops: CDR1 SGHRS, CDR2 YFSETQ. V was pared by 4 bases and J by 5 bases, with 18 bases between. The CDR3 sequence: CASSTGLGLGTEAFF. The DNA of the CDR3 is TGCGCCAGCAGCACGGGATTGGGGTTGGGAACTGAAGCTTTCTTT.

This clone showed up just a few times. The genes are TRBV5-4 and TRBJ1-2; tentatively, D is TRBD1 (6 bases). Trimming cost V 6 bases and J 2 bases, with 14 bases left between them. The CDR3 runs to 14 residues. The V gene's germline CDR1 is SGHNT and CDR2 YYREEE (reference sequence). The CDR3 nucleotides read TGTGCCAGCACCTGGGGGACAAACAACTATGGCTACACCTTC. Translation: CASTWGTNNYGYTF.

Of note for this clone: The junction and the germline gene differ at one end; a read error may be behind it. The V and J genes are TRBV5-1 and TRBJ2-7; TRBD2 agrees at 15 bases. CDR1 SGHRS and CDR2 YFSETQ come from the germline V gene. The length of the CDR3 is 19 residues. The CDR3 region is CASSLRTSGGATYTYGQYF. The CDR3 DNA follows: TGCGCCAGCAGCTTGAGGACTAGCGGGGGGGCTACTTACACTTACGGGCAGTACTTC.

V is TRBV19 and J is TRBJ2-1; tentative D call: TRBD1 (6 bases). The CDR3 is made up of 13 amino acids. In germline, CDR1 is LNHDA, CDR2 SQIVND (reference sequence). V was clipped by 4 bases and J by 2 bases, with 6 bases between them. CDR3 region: CASSRTAYNEQFF. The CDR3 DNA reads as TGTGCCAGTAGTAGGACAGCCTACAATGAGCAGTTCTTC.

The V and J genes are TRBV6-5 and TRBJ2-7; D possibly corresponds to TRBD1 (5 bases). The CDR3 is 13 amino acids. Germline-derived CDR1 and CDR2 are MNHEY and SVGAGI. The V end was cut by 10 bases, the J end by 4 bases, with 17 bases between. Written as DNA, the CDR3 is TGTGCCACCGCGTCCAGGGCTTGGTACGAGCAGTACTTC. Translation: CATASRAWYEQYF.

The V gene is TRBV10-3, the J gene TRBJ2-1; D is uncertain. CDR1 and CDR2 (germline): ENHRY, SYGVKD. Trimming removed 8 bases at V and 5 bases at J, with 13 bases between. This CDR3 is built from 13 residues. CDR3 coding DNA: TGTGCCATCGCGGCCTCGATAAACAATGAGCAGTTCTTC. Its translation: CAIAASINNEQFF.

CDR3 nucleotides: TGTGCCAGCAGCCCCCGGGACTGGCCCATTGGGAGCTCCTATAATTCACCCCTCCACTTT. Amino acids: CASSPRDWPIGSSYNSPLHF. The V call is TRBV9, the J call TRBJ1-6; tentative D call: TRBD1 (5 bases). CDR1 is SGDLS, CDR2 YYNGEE, per germline. The CDR3 covers 20 residues. The V and J ends lost 4 bases and 0 bases respectively, with 23 bases between them.

CDR3 sequence: CASNPGQADTQYF. In DNA, the CDR3 is TGTGCCAGTAACCCGGGACAGGCCGATACGCAGTATTTT. The gene calls are TRBV19 and TRBJ2-3; 8 nucleotides match TRBD1. CDR1 is LNHDA, CDR2 SQIVND, per germline (reference sequence). J was trimmed by 6 bases and V by 7 bases; bases with no gene match: 6. CDR3 length: 13 residues.

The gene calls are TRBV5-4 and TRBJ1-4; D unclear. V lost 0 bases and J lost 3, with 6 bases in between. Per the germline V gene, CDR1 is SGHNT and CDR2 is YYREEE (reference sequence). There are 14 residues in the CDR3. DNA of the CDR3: TGTGCCAGCAGCTTGGAACGAGCTAATGAAAAACTGTTTTTT. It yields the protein CASSLERANEKLFF.

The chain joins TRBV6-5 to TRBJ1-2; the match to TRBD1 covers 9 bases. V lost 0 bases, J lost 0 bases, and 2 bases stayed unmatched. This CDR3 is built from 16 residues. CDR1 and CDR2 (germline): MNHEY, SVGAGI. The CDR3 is CASSYSRTGANYGYTF. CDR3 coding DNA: TGTGCCAGCAGTTACTCCCGGACAGGGGCTAACTATGGCTACACCTTC.

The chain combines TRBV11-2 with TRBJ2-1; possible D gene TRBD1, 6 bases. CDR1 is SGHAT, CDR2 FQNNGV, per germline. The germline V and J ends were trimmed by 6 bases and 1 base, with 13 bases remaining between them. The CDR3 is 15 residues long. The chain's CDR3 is CASSFDRSSYNEQFF. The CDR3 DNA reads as TGTGCCAGCAGTTTTGACAGGTCTTCCTACAATGAGCAGTTCTTC.

The CDR3 reads CASSISGRESPLHF. Written as DNA, the CDR3 is TGTGCCAGTAGTATCTCGGGAAGAGAGTCACCCCTCCACTTT. V gene TRBV19 combines with J gene TRBJ1-6; D is unclear. In germline, CDR1 is LNHDA, CDR2 SQIVND (reference sequence). The CDR3 consists of 14 residues. V was cut by 3 bases and J by 10 bases, with 13 bases left in between.

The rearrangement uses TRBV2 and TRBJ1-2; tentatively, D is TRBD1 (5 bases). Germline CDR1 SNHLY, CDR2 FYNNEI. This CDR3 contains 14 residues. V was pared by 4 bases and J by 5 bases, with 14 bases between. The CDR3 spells CASSGRTPQYGYTF. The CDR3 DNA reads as TGTGCCAGCAGTGGCCGGACACCACAATATGGCTACACCTTC.

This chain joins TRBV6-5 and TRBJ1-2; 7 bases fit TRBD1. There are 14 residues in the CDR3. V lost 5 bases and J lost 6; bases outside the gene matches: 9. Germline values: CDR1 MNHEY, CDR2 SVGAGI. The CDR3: CASSKQGRRNGYTF. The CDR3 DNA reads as TGTGCCAGCAGTAAACAGGGGCGCCGGAATGGCTACACCTTC.

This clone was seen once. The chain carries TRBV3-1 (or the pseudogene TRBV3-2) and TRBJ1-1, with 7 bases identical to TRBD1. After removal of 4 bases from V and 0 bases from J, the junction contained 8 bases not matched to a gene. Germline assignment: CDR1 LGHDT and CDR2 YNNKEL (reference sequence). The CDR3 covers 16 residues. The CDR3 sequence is CASSPRNRGMNTEAFF. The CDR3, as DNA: TGTGCCAGCAGCCCGAGAAACAGGGGAATGAACACTGAAGCTTTCTTT.

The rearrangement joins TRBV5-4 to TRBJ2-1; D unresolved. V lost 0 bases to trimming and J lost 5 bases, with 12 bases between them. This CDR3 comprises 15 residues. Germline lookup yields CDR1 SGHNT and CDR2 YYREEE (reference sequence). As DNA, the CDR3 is TGTGCCAGCAGCTTGGTTGGTCTAACCGACAATGAGCAGTTCTTC. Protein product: CASSLVGLTDNEQFF.